Each of the 25 T cell receptor beta chains below was sequenced from the same sample in a study of blood T cells in healthy people across ages. Primers used in a second PCR of roughly 6 to 12 cycles were a sample-barcoded 5' primer and a J-beta primer mix. TCRdb itself ran the 5' RACE reads through MiXCR, one entry per CDR3 protein. The profile covers around 690,000 distinct CDR3 sequences, with 58% appearing a single time and 35% to 40% taken by the ten largest. Sequencing was carried out using blood. The receptors here all came from a man aged 60-69 years in good health.

The chain joins TRBV5-6 to TRBJ2-5, with 8 bases matching TRBD1. The germline gives CDR1 SGHDT, CDR2 YYEEEE. This CDR3 comprises 14 residues. Trimming at V came to 5 bases and at J to 1 base, leaving 4 bases not matched to a gene. This chain's CDR3 is CASRLTGGQETQYF. The CDR3 DNA reads as TGTGCCAGCAGGCTCACAGGGGGCCAAGAGACCCAGTACTTC.

This clonotype was picked up a small number of times. The chain links TRBV15 to TRBJ2-5; tentative D call: TRBD2 (6 bases). Per the germline V gene, CDR1 is LNHNV and CDR2 is YYDKDF (reference sequence). The CDR3 is made up of 16 amino acids. V lost 1 base to trimming and J lost 4 bases, with 16 bases between them. CDR3 sequence (DNA): TGTGCCACCAGCAGAGCTCGGCGGGACCTCGGAGAGACCCAGTACTTC. Its translation: CATSRARRDLGETQYF.

The gene calls are TRBV18 and TRBJ1-2, with TRBD1 identical over 8 bases. The CDR3 is 16 amino acids. CDR1 is KGHSH and CDR2 is LQKENI in the germline V gene. V lost 0 bases and J lost 7; bases outside the gene matches: 10. In DNA, the CDR3 is TGTGCCAGCTCACCACCGGCCTCCAGGGGGCTTGGTGGCTACACCTTC. It specifies CASSPPASRGLGGYTF.

This clonotype has more than one count but fewer than ten. The V and J genes are TRBV5-1 and TRBJ2-2; 8 positions match TRBD1. V was pared by 4 bases and J by 7 bases, with 9 bases of the junction left unmatched. The CDR3 has 15 residues. From germline, CDR1 is SGHRS and CDR2 YFSETQ. CDR3 amino acids: CASSIGQGSVGELFF. The DNA for the CDR3 is TGCGCCAGCAGCATCGGACAGGGTAGCGTCGGGGAGCTGTTTTTT.

The V call is TRBV12-3 or TRBV12-4, the J call TRBJ2-3, with D unresolved. CDR3 length: 13 residues. V was pared by 5 bases and J by 4 bases, with 10 bases between. This CDR3 is CASSPGPPDTQYF. DNA for the CDR3: TGTGCCAGCAGTCCGGGCCCCCCAGATACGCAGTATTTT.

This chain's CDR3 is CSVETSGGSSYNEQFF. DNA of the CDR3: TGCAGCGTTGAGACGAGCGGGGGGAGCTCCTACAATGAGCAGTTCTTC. This chain links TRBV29-1 with TRBJ2-1; 9 nucleotides align to TRBD2. The CDR3 is 16 amino acids. The V gene end was trimmed by 3 bases and the J gene end by 0 bases; junction bases not matched to a gene: 6. CDR1 is SQVTM and CDR2 is ANQGSEA in the germline V gene.

This chain connects TRBV20-1 to TRBJ2-1; D is unresolved. CDR3 length: 12 amino acids. V dropped 0 bases and J dropped 9 bases, with 9 bases sitting between them. Per the germline V gene, CDR1 is DFQATT and CDR2 is SNEGSKA (reference sequence). CDR3 nucleotides: TGCAGTGCTAGAGACAAGTGGAGTGAGCAGTTCTTC. It encodes CSARDKWSEQFF.

The rearrangement joins TRBV5-1 to TRBJ1-6, with 10 nucleotides matching TRBD1. The CDR3 covers 15 residues. V lost 5 bases to trimming and J lost 8 bases; unmatched junction nucleotides: 7. CDR1 and CDR2 (germline): SGHRS, YFSETQ. The CDR3 region has the DNA TGCGCCAGCAGACTCGACAGGGGGCGGCATTCACCCCTCCACTTT. This sequence encodes CASRLDRGRHSPLHF.

CDR3 residues: CASSSHRGANEKLFF. The CDR3 DNA sequence: TGTGCCAGCAGTTCCCACAGGGGTGCTAATGAAAAACTGTTTTTT. The chain employs TRBV12-3 or TRBV12-4 and TRBJ1-4; 7 bases map to TRBD1. CDR3 size: 15 residues. The trim removed 4 bases at V and 3 bases at J, leaving 5 bases unmatched.

This clonotype was seen a handful of times. The rearrangement links TRBV7-2 to TRBJ2-5; D might be TRBD2 (6 bases). The CDR3 length is 16 residues. In germline, CDR1 is SGHTA, CDR2 FQGNSA. V was trimmed by 0 bases and J by 8 bases, leaving 19 bases between them. In DNA form, the CDR3 reads TGTGCCAGCAGCTTAGCCTTACTAGCCCCTGATGGTACCCAGTACTTC. It is translated as CASSLALLAPDGTQYF.

This chain links TRBV25-1 with TRBJ1-1; no clear D. Between the trimmed V and J ends, which lost 4 bases and 1 base, there was a span of 10 bases. The CDR3 has 14 amino acids. Germline V lookup: CDR1 MGHDK, CDR2 SYGVNS. CDR3 protein: CASSGAPRNTEAFF. CDR3 nucleotide sequence: TGTGCCAGCAGTGGGGCCCCTAGGAACACTGAAGCTTTCTTT.

The chain couples TRBV6-2 or TRBV6-3 to TRBJ2-1; 13 nucleotides match TRBD2. The better agreement between TRBJ2-7 and the DNA end casts doubt on the J call. This CDR3 contains 17 residues. CDR1 and CDR2 from the germline V gene are MNHEY and SVGEGT. CDR3 amino acids: CASSYPLAGGTYNEQYF. The CDR3 nucleotides read TGTGCCAGCAGTTACCCACTAGCGGGGGGGACCTACAATGAGCAGTACTTC.

Worth noting for this clonotype: The junction differs from germline at one of its ends, possibly a read error. V and J are TRBV29-1 and TRBJ2-6, with D possibly being TRBD2 (6 bases). CDR3 length: 13 amino acids. Germline CDR1 and CDR2: SQVTM and ANQGSEA. The CDR3 bases are TGCAGCGTCGGAGGGTCTGGGGCCAGCGTCCTGACTTTC. This codes for CSVGGSGASVLTF.

The sample holds a few counts of this clonotype. This could be a read error, since a much larger clone is one nucleotide away. J is TRBJ2-1 and V is TRBV4-1; 8 bases match TRBD2. Judging by the DNA end, TRBJ2-7 fits better; the J call may be wrong. Germline CDR1 reads MGHRA; CDR2 reads YSYEKL. The length of the CDR3 is 16 residues. Written as DNA, the CDR3 is TGCGCCAGCAGCCAAGGATTTACTAGCGGTTACAATGAGCAGTACTTC. Its protein is CASSQGFTSGYNEQYF.

The sample holds a few counts of this clonotype. The chain recombines TRBV3-1 with TRBJ2-6, with no clear D. The V and J ends lost 4 bases and 2 bases respectively, with 9 bases between them. CDR3 length: 15 residues. CDR1 is LGHDT, CDR2 YNNKEL, per germline (reference sequence). CDR3 DNA sequence: TGTGCCAGCAGCCTAGGTTCAACTGGGGCCAACGTCCTGACTTTC. It is translated as CASSLGSTGANVLTF.

J is TRBJ2-1 and V is TRBV24-1; possibly TRBD2 for D (7 bases). The V end was cut by 8 bases, the J end by 8 bases, with 21 bases between. The CDR3 consists of 15 residues. Germline V gives CDR1 KGHDR, CDR2 SFDVKD. The CDR3 spells CATTDRGAGPDEQFF. CDR3 sequence (DNA): TGTGCCACCACGGACCGGGGGGCAGGGCCCGATGAGCAGTTCTTC.

The rearrangement links TRBV18 to TRBJ1-2, with D possibly being TRBD1 (5 bases). The CDR3 consists of 15 residues. Germline CDR1 KGHSH, CDR2 LQKENI. V was shortened by 3 bases and J by 4 bases, with 15 bases between the two germline ends. The CDR3 sequence: CASSPIGGNSYGYTF. The CDR3 DNA reads TGTGCCAGCTCACCCATCGGGGGGAATTCCTATGGCTACACCTTC.

This chain links TRBV7-9 with TRBJ1-2, with 10 bases matching TRBD1. From germline, CDR1 is SEHNR and CDR2 FQNEAQ (reference sequence). The junction had 4 bases not matched to a gene; V was cut back by 6 bases and J by 6 bases. This CDR3 comprises 13 residues. The CDR3 DNA reads TGTGCCAGCAGACAAGGACAGGGGGATGGCTACACCTTC. Its protein product is CASRQGQGDGYTF.

Of note for this clonotype: This may come from a read error, since a much larger clone is one base off. The chain joins TRBV25-1 to TRBJ2-5; no firm D call. CDR3 length: 13 residues. Per germline, CDR1 MGHDK and CDR2 SYGVNS. V was pared by 2 bases and J by 11 bases, with 15 bases between. This CDR3 is CASSEGIDTRQYF. The CDR3 region has the DNA TGTGCCAGCAGTGAAGGGATAGACACTCGGCAGTACTTC.

This chain uses TRBV6-1 with TRBJ2-7, with D maybe TRBD2 (6 bases). The end of the DNA aligns better with TRBJ2-5, so the J call may be wrong. Germline V CDR1 and CDR2: MNHNS, SASEGT. The CDR3 covers 15 residues. CDR3 sequence: CASSEAGGSKETQYF. CDR3 nucleotides: TGTGCCAGCAGTGAAGCGGGAGGTAGCAAAGAGACCCAGTACTTC.

This sequence joins TRBV24-1 and TRBJ2-1; 10 bases match TRBD2. Germline trimming cut 5 bases from V and 6 bases from J; bases unmatched to any gene: 6. CDR3 length equals 15 residues. Per germline, CDR1 KGHDR and CDR2 SFDVKD. The CDR3 reads CATSASRLAGNEQFF. In DNA form, the CDR3 reads TGTGCCACCAGTGCCTCCCGACTAGCGGGCAATGAGCAGTTCTTC.

Worth noting for this clonotype: At one end the junction does not follow the germline gene, possibly because of a read error. CDR3 protein: CAGSQTPGQGYYGYTF. DNA of the CDR3: TGCGCCGGCAGCCAAACGCCGGGACAGGGTTACTATGGCTACACCTTC. The rearrangement uses TRBV4-1 and TRBJ1-2; 9 bases are a match to TRBD1. CDR1 is MGHRA, CDR2 YSYEKL, per germline. The CDR3 is 16 amino acids.

The CDR3: CASSPDSRRTQYF. The CDR3 region has the DNA TGTGCCAGCAGCCCCGACTCGCGCAGGACCCAGTACTTC. The V call is TRBV2, the J call TRBJ2-7; the D is unclear. The better agreement between TRBJ2-5 and the DNA end casts doubt on the J call. Germline V gene lookup returns CDR1 SNHLY and CDR2 FYNNEI. This CDR3 is 13 amino acids long.

The J gene is TRBJ2-5, the V gene TRBV20-1; TRBD2 matches 10 bases. Trimming removed 6 bases from V and 4 bases from J; junction bases left unmatched: 8. In germline, CDR1 is DFQATT, CDR2 SNEGSKA (reference sequence). CDR3 length equals 14 residues. The CDR3 DNA is TGCAGTGCCCGGGGACTAGCGTCCGTAGAGACCCAGTACTTC. Translated, it gives CSARGLASVETQYF.

This clonotype was picked up one time. This sequence joins TRBV2 and TRBJ2-1; 8 positions match TRBD2. Losses at the gene ends were 5 bases for V and 0 bases for J; bases not matched to a gene: 3. The germline CDR1 and CDR2 sequences are SNHLY and FYNNEI. The CDR3 contains 15 residues. CDR3 bases: TGTGCCAGCAGTAAGCGGGGGCCCTCCTACAATGAGCAGTTCTTC. Protein sequence: CASSKRGPSYNEQFF.